The 25 T cell receptor beta chains in this list originate from one sample, sequenced in a study of long-term antiretroviral therapy in people with HIV. The libraries were made with immunoSEQ v3.0 at survey level. Data came from immunoSEQ multiplex PCR; TCRdb stores just in-frame clones and leaves some out. Here the sample spans under 45,000 clones, approximately 89% being singletons. The sample in question was unsorted PBMCs, obtained 3.1 years after starting antiretroviral therapy. The receptors come from a woman between 50 and 59 years old with HIV.

This chain joins TRBV2 and TRBJ2-2; 9 nucleotides agree with TRBD2. The CDR3 has 14 residues. The germline CDR1 and CDR2 sequences are SNHLY and FYNNEI. Trimming took 7 bases from V and 6 from J; bases not matched to a gene: 6. The CDR3 DNA is TGTGCCAGCACTCGGCGGGGGGGCCCCGGGGAGCTGTTTTTT. Translated: CASTRRGGPGELFF.

V gene TRBV6-5 combines with J gene TRBJ2-1; 8 nucleotides line up with TRBD2. Per germline, CDR1 MNHEY and CDR2 SVGAGI. The V segment lost 5 bases and the J segment 1 base; nucleotides outside the gene matches: 4. This CDR3 is 15 amino acids long. CDR3: CASSAGGLSYNEQFF. Written as DNA, the CDR3 is TGTGCCAGCAGTGCGGGAGGCCTGTCCTACAATGAGCAGTTCTTC.

The rearrangement links TRBV5-4 to TRBJ1-2; D remains unclear. This CDR3 comprises 14 residues. Germline values: CDR1 SGHNT, CDR2 YYREEE (reference sequence). V shed 2 bases and J shed 3 bases, with 11 bases lying between them. The chain's CDR3 is CASSFQDPYYGYTF. In DNA form, the CDR3 reads TGTGCCAGCAGCTTCCAGGACCCTTACTATGGCTACACCTTC. The entire variable domain, with the rest obtained from reference TRBV5-4 and TRBJ1-2, is as follows: ETGVTQSPTHLIKTRGQQVTLRCSSQSGHNTVSWYQQALGQGPQFIFQYYREEENGRGNFPPRFSGLQFPNYSSELNVNALELDDSALYLCASSFQDPYYGYTFGSGTRLTVV.

The chain carries TRBV29-1 and TRBJ2-1; D is unclear. The CDR3 contains 11 residues. The germline V gene encodes CDR1 SQVTM and CDR2 ANQGSEA. The V and J ends lost 8 bases and 6 bases respectively, with 11 bases between them. Here the CDR3 reads CSIARSNEQFF. In DNA form, the CDR3 reads TGCAGCATTGCTAGAAGCAATGAGCAGTTCTTC.

This chain connects TRBV5-4 to TRBJ2-2, with D possibly matching TRBD2 (5 bases). Germline V gene lookup returns CDR1 SGHNT and CDR2 YYREEE (reference sequence). This CDR3 region has 16 residues. The V end was cut by 0 bases, the J end by 0 bases, with 9 bases between. CDR3 sequence: CASSLVRTSNTGELFF. CDR3 DNA sequence: TGTGCCAGCAGCTTGGTTAGGACTTCGAACACCGGGGAGCTGTTTTTT. The entire variable domain, with the rest obtained from reference TRBV5-4 and TRBJ2-2, is as follows: ETGVTQSPTHLIKTRGQQVTLRCSSQSGHNTVSWYQQALGQGPQFIFQYYREEENGRGNFPPRFSGLQFPNYSSELNVNALELDDSALYLCASSLVRTSNTGELFFGEGSRLTVL.

The chain has TRBV21-1 and TRBJ2-7; TRBD2 reflects the table's D call only, with no check against the DNA. TRBV21-1 is a pseudogene locus. This CDR3 spans 14 amino acids. In nucleotides, the CDR3 is TGTGCCAGCAGCGAGGCTGGGAGCTCCTACGAGCAGTACTTC. The encoded protein is CASSEAGSSYEQYF.

V gene TRBV9 combines with J gene TRBJ2-4, with D possibly being TRBD1 or TRBD2 (6 bases each). V shed 0 bases and J shed 12 bases, with 13 bases lying between them. The CDR3 covers 13 residues. Looked up from germline, CDR1 is SGDLS and CDR2 is YYNGEE. The CDR3 loop is CASSVGGGTDQYF. CDR3 in DNA: TGTGCCAGCAGCGTAGGAGGGGGGACTGATCAGTACTTC.

The rearrangement joins TRBV30 to TRBJ1-2, with D unclear. The germline V gene encodes CDR1 GTSNPN and CDR2 SVGIG (reference sequence). The CDR3 has 14 residues. V lost 0 bases to trimming and J lost 5 bases, with 13 bases between them. The CDR3 here is CAWSVQPGTYGYTF. CDR3 DNA: TGTGCCTGGAGTGTACAGCCTGGAACGTATGGCTACACCTTC.

This chain connects TRBV9 to TRBJ1-6, with D possibly TRBD1 on 6 matching bases. The CDR3 is 15 amino acids. Trimming removed 0 bases from V and 10 bases from J, with 14 bases in between. CDR1 and CDR2 (germline): SGDLS, YYNGEE. Here the CDR3 reads CASSVERQAGSPLHF. In DNA, the CDR3 is TGTGCCAGCAGCGTAGAACGACAGGCGGGCTCACCCCTCCACTTT.

The J gene is TRBJ1-2, the V gene TRBV18; D may be TRBD1 (6 bases). Trimming shortened V by 3 bases and J by 6 bases, and 14 bases separated the two germline ends. There are 14 residues in the CDR3. Germline loops: CDR1 KGHSH, CDR2 LQKENI. The CDR3 loop reads CASSPEQGGDGYTF. The CDR3, as DNA: TGTGCCAGCTCACCGGAACAGGGCGGAGATGGCTACACCTTC.

CDR3 coding DNA: TGTGCCAGCTCCCGGGACTCTCAGTACAACACTGAAGCTTTCTTT. Amino acid sequence: CASSRDSQYNTEAFF. The J gene is TRBJ1-1, the V gene TRBV18, with D tentatively TRBD1 (5 bases). CDR1 is KGHSH and CDR2 is LQKENI in the germline V gene. The V and J ends lost 6 bases and 2 bases respectively, with 16 bases between them. The CDR3 covers 15 residues.

The rearrangement uses TRBV7-6 and TRBJ2-3; the D is unclear. The germline gives CDR1 SGHVS, CDR2 FNYEAQ. Trimming stripped 5 bases from V and 3 bases from J, with 6 bases between. The CDR3 is 12 residues long. This chain's CDR3 is CASSPRTDTQYF. The CDR3 bases are TGTGCCAGCAGCCCCCGAACAGATACGCAGTATTTT.

V usage is TRBV10-1 and J usage is TRBJ1-3, with unresolved D. This CDR3 is 17 amino acids long. Germline CDR1 and CDR2: WNHNN and SYGVQD (reference sequence). V lost 3 bases and J lost 8, with 23 bases in between. The CDR3 protein is CASSDSGRERHRDTIYF. CDR3 sequence (DNA): TGCGCCAGCAGTGACTCTGGACGGGAACGCCATCGTGACACCATATATTTT.

This rearrangement joins TRBV30 to TRBJ1-3, with D possibly matching TRBD1 (5 bases). V was shortened by 3 bases and J by 0 bases, with 9 bases between the two germline ends. Germline CDR1 GTSNPN, CDR2 SVGIG (reference sequence). The CDR3 loop spans 14 amino acids. CDR3 sequence (DNA): TGTGCCTGGAGCCGGACATTCTCTGGAAACACCATATATTTT. Its protein is CAWSRTFSGNTIYF. The whole variable domain, filled in from reference TRBV30 and TRBJ1-3, reads SQTIHQWPATLVQPVGSPLSLECTVEGTSNPNLYWYRQAAGRGLQLLFYSVGIGQISSEVPQNLSASRPQDRQFILSSKKLLLSDSGFYLCAWSRTFSGNTIYFGEGSWLTVV.

V gene TRBV27 combines with J gene TRBJ1-2, with 8 bases aligning to TRBD1. With 3 bases clipped from V and 0 bases from J, the junction kept 3 bases outside the gene matches. CDR1 MNHEY and CDR2 SMNVEV come from the germline V gene (reference sequence). The CDR3 spans 15 residues. The CDR3 reads CASSLDRATNYGYTF. The CDR3 DNA reads TGTGCCAGCAGTTTGGACAGGGCAACTAACTATGGCTACACCTTC.

The rearrangement links TRBV25-1 to TRBJ2-3; 7 bases map to TRBD1. The CDR3 sequence is 14 residues long. J gave up 3 bases and V 3 bases, and 3 bases lay outside the gene matches. Germline CDR1 MGHDK, CDR2 SYGVNS. CDR3 bases: TGTGCCAGCAGTGAGGACAGGAAGACAGATACGCAGTATTTT. It translates to CASSEDRKTDTQYF.

This rearrangement joins TRBV9 to TRBJ1-4; no clear D. Germline CDR1 reads SGDLS; CDR2 reads YYNGEE. Trimming removed 3 bases at V and 0 bases at J, with 12 bases between. The length of the CDR3 is 16 residues. This CDR3 is CASSAGLSPTNEKLFF. The DNA of the CDR3 is TGTGCCAGCAGCGCCGGTTTGAGCCCAACTAATGAAAAACTGTTTTTT.

V is TRBV9 and J is TRBJ1-2; 7 nucleotides align to TRBD1. Looked up from germline, CDR1 is SGDLS and CDR2 is YYNGEE. V shed 4 bases and J 8 bases; nucleotides not matched to a gene: 17. The CDR3 is 16 residues long. This chain's CDR3 is CASSSSRGTVGKGYTF. CDR3 nucleotide sequence: TGTGCCAGCAGCTCCTCACGCGGGACAGTGGGGAAAGGCTACACCTTC.

J is TRBJ2-1 and V is TRBV14, with 8 nucleotides matching TRBD1. The CDR3 runs 14 residues. Losses at the gene ends were 4 bases for V and 7 bases for J; bases not matched to a gene: 6. Germline V gene data show CDR1 as SGHDN and CDR2 as FVKESK. CDR3 DNA: TGTGCCAGCAGCCCGTTGACAGGGGTTAATGAGCAGTTCTTC. Its protein product is CASSPLTGVNEQFF.

The chain uses TRBV18 and TRBJ2-6; D is ambiguous. The CDR3 contains 19 residues. The ends were cut back, 1 base at V and 0 bases at J, with 16 bases in the middle. Germline values: CDR1 KGHSH, CDR2 LQKENI. The CDR3 DNA reads TGTGCCAGCTCACCACTCAGCCGGCCCCTAAACTCTGGGGCCAACGTCCTGACTTTC. Translating gives CASSPLSRPLNSGANVLTF.

The rearrangement joins TRBV5-8 to TRBJ2-5; D is tentatively TRBD1 or TRBD2 (5 bases each). Per the germline V gene, CDR1 is SGHTS and CDR2 is YDEGEE. This CDR3 has 16 amino acids. Deletions cut 4 bases from V and 2 bases from J, with 18 bases between. CDR3 coding DNA: TGTGCCAGCAGCCGTGGGACGGAGACCTGGCAAGAGACCCAGTACTTC. Amino acids: CASSRGTETWQETQYF.

The V gene is TRBV6-5, the J gene TRBJ2-7; 7 bases match TRBD2. Germline V lookup: CDR1 MNHEY, CDR2 SVGAGI. Trimming cost V 6 bases and J 4 bases; bases outside gene matches: 12. CDR3 length: 15 amino acids. The CDR3 protein is CASRRRLAGEYEQYF. DNA of the CDR3: TGTGCCAGCAGAAGACGACTAGCAGGTGAATACGAGCAGTACTTC.

The V gene is TRBV4-2, the J gene TRBJ2-7, with 9 bases matching TRBD2. Germline trimming cut 1 base from V and 2 bases from J; bases unmatched to any gene: 3. CDR1 LGHNA and CDR2 YNFKEQ come from the germline V gene. CDR3 length equals 15 residues. CDR3 sequence reads: CASSQGIAGAYEQYF. DNA of the CDR3: TGTGCCAGCAGCCAAGGAATAGCGGGGGCCTACGAGCAGTACTTC.

This chain uses TRBV19 with TRBJ1-2, with D perhaps TRBD1 (6 bases). Germline V lookup: CDR1 LNHDA, CDR2 SQIVND (reference sequence). This CDR3 spans 13 amino acids. The V end was cut by 4 bases, the J end by 4 bases, with 10 bases between. The CDR3 coding sequence is TGTGCCAGTAGTACAATGGACAGCTATGGCTACACCTTC. This sequence encodes CASSTMDSYGYTF.

This chain links TRBV25-1 with TRBJ1-6; D possibly corresponds to TRBD1 (5 bases). With 5 bases removed from V and 8 bases from J, the gap between germline ends came to 19 bases. The length of the CDR3 is 16 residues. CDR1 is MGHDK, CDR2 SYGVNS, per germline. CDR3 sequence: CASSPHPRGLYSPLHF. CDR3 nucleotide sequence: TGTGCCAGCAGTCCCCACCCCCGGGGACTTTATTCACCCCTCCACTTT. The full variable domain, its missing parts supplied by reference TRBV25-1 and TRBJ1-6, is EADIYQTPRYLVIGTGKKITLECSQTMGHDKMYWYQQDPGMELHLIHYSYGVNSTEKGDLSSESTVSRIRTEHFPLTLESARPSHTSQYLCASSPHPRGLYSPLHFGNGTRLTVT.